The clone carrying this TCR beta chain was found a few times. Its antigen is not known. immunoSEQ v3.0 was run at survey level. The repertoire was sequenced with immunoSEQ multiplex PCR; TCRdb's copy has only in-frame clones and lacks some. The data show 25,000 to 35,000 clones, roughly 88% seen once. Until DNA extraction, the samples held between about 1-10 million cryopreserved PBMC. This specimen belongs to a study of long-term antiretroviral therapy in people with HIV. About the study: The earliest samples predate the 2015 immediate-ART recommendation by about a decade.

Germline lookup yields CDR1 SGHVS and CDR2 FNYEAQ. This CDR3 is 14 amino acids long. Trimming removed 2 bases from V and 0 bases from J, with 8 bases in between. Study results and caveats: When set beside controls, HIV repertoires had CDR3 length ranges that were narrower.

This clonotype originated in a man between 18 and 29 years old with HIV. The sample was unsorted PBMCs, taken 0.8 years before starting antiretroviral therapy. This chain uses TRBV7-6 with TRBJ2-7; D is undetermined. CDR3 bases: TGTGCCAGCAGCTTATCCCGCAGCTCCTACGAGCAGTACTTC. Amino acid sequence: CASSLSRSSYEQYF.